These T cell receptor beta chains were read from a single sample in a study of shared clonotypes between healthy human individuals. Sequenced by immunoSEQ multiplex PCR; TCRdb stores in-frame clones only, minus some. Altogether some 2,400,000 clones are present, almost 96% being singletons, with the ten largest covering around 0.13%. The sequencing input was naive CD4+ T cells sorted from blood. These receptors all stem from a young man in good health. Both conserved end residues are part of each CDR3. The D gene is left open where the match is weak. Size tells how often a clone was seen (once, few, many) or the class of an expanded clone, and some rows leave it out.

J,D,size,V,DNA,CDR3
TRBJ1-1,.,.,TRBV9,TGTGCCAGCAGCACCGCGGACCTCACCCAAGCTTTCTTT,CASSTADLTQAFF
TRBJ1-4,.,.,TRBV30,TGTGCCTGGAGTGAGTCGGGACCAACTAATGAAAAACTGTTTTTT,CAWSESGPTNEKLFF
TRBJ2-5,.,once,TRBV7-2,TGTGCCAGCAGCCCAAATCGGGAGACCCAGTACTTC,CASSPNRETQYF
TRBJ2-7,.,.,TRBV6-1,TGTGCCAGCAAGGAGGGTCACGAGCAGTACTTC,CASKEGHEQYF
TRBJ1-1,.,.,TRBV5-6,TGTGCCAGCAGCTTCCCGTCAGGGAACACTGAAGCTTTCTTT,CASSFPSGNTEAFF
TRBJ2-7,.,.,TRBV21-1,TGTGCCAGCAGCAAAGTGGAACAGGGCGCGGCCTACGAGCAGTACTTC,CASSKVEQGAAYEQYF
TRBJ2-5,TRBD1,.,TRBV7-7,TGTGCTAGCAGCTCAGGGACAGGTAGAGAGACCCAGTACTTC,CASSSGTGRETQYF
TRBJ1-6,.,few,TRBV19,TGTGCCAGTAGTAACGACGTTAGCAATTCACCCCTCCACTTT,CASSNDVSNSPLHF
TRBJ2-7,.,.,TRBV29-1,TGCAGCGTTGTCCCCAGTCGGACATTCTTCGGGTACGAGCAGTACTTC,CSVVPSRTFFGYEQYF
TRBJ2-6,TRBD2,.,TRBV5-1,TGCGCCAGCAGCTTGGCCGGGGCTAGCGGGGGGCTTTCCCTCTCTGGGGCCAACGTCCTGACTTTC,CASSLAGASGGLSLSGANVLTF
TRBJ1-6,.,.,TRBV4-3,TGCGCCAGCAGCCTCAGTAGGGCGGGACGTCAGAATTCACCCCTCCACTTT,CASSLSRAGRQNSPLHF
TRBJ2-7,.,.,TRBV15,TGTGCCACCAGCAGAGCGGGCAGGGACGACGAGCAGTACTTC,CATSRAGRDDEQYF
TRBJ2-3,TRBD2,.,TRBV28,TGTGCCAGCAGTTTTAGTAGCGGGGGGGCCTATACAGATACGCAGTATTTT,CASSFSSGGAYTDTQYF
TRBJ1-1,TRBD1,.,TRBV7-8,TGTGCCAGCAGCTCCTGGACAGGGTTGGTTGAAGCTTTCTTT,CASSSWTGLVEAFF
TRBJ2-7,.,.,TRBV5-1,TGCGCCAGCAGCTTGGCCCGGGGATACGAGCAGTACTTC,CASSLARGYEQYF
TRBJ2-2,.,once,TRBV6-4,TGTGCCAGCAGTGGGAGGGTCGGCCTCGGGGAGCTGTTTTTT,CASSGRVGLGELFF
TRBJ2-3,.,once,TRBV5-1,TGCGCCAGCAGCTTGTCATCCAAGGCAGATACGCAGTATTTT,CASSLSSKADTQYF
TRBJ1-6,.,.,TRBV27,TGTGCCAGCAGTTTATCGGGGCAGAATTCACCCCTCCACTTT,CASSLSGQNSPLHF
TRBJ2-6,.,once,TRBV18,TGTGCCAGCTCTCTTAACTCTGGGGCCAACGTCCTGACTTTC,CASSLNSGANVLTF
TRBJ1-6,.,.,TRBV7-9,TGTGCCAGCAGCTGGGAACAGAATTCACCCCTCCACTTT,CASSWEQNSPLHF
TRBJ1-4,.,.,TRBV2,TGTGCCAGCCACGGGGGATTTGCAACTAATGAAAAACTGTTTTTT,CASHGGFATNEKLFF
TRBJ2-6,TRBD1,.,TRBV5-1,TGCGCCAGCAGCCCGGGACAGCCAGGGAGCTCTGGGGCCAACGTCCTGACTTTC,CASSPGQPGSSGANVLTF
TRBJ2-5,TRBD1,.,TRBV5-1,TGCGCCAGCAGCACGGGACAGACCAAAGAGACCCAGTACTTC,CASSTGQTKETQYF
TRBJ2-5,TRBD2,.,TRBV27,TGTGCCAGCAGTCCCCCGGGACTAGCGGGGTTGGAGACCCAGTACTTC,CASSPPGLAGLETQYF
TRBJ2-7,.,.,TRBV30,TGTGCCTGGTCCCCCCGTTTCTTATTTGAGCAGTACTTC,CAWSPRFLFEQYF
TRBJ1-2,.,.,TRBV6-5,TGTGCCAGCAAGATCGGGACGGGATATGGCTACACCTTC,CASKIGTGYGYTF
TRBJ1-6,.,.,TRBV5-1,TGCGCCAGCAGCGAAACAGGGATTCCACCCCTCCACTTT,CASSETGIPPLHF